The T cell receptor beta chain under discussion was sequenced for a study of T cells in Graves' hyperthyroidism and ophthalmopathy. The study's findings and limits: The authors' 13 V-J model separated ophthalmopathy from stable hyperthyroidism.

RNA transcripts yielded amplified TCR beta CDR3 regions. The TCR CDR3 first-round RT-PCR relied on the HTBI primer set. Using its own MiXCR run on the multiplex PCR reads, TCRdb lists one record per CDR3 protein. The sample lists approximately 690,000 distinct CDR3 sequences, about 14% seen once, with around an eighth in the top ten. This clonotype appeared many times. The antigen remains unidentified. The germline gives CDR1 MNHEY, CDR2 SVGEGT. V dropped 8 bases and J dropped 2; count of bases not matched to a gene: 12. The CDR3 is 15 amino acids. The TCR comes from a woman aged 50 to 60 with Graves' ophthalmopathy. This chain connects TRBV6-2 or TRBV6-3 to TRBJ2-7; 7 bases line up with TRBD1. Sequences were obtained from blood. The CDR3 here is CASATWTGLTYEQYF. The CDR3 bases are TGTGCCAGCGCAACTTGGACAGGACTTACCTACGAGCAGTACTTC.